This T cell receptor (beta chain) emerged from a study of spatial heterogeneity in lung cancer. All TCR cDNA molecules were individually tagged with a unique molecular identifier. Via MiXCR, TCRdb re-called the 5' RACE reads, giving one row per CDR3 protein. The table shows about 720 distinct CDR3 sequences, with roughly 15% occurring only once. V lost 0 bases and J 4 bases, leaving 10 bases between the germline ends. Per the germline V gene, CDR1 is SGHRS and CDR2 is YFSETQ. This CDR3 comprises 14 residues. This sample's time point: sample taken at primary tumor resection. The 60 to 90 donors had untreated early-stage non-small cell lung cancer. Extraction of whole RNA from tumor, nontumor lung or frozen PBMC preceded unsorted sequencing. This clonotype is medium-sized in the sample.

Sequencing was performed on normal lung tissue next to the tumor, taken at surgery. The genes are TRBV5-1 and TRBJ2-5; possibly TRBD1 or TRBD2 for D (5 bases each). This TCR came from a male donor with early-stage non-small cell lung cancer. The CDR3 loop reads CASSLEAGRETQYF. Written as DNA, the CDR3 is TGCGCCAGCAGCTTGGAGGCAGGGAGAGAGACCCAGTACTTC. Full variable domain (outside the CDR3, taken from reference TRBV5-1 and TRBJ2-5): KAGVTQTPRYLIKTRGQQVTLSCSPISGHRSVSWYQQTPGQGLQFLFEYFSETQRNKGNFPGRFSGRQFSNSRSEMNVSTLELGDSALYLCASSLEAGRETQYFGPGTRLLVL.